This is a list of T cell receptor beta chains from one sample in a study of T cell responses to AZD1222 COVID-19 vaccine. Using immunoSEQ multiplex PCR, the repertoire was profiled, and TCRdb retains in-frame clones only, with some absent. The sample holds approximately 150,000 clones, about 92% seen once. The sample in question was peripheral blood, obtained 28 days after the second AZD1222 dose. The origin of the receptors is an adult who received the AZD1222 COVID-19 vaccine. The CDR3 runs from the conserved cysteine through the conserved F or W. The order of the fields is D gene, J gene, V gene, clone size, CDR3 protein, CDR3 DNA. D genes are given only for firm matches. Size tells how often a clone was seen (once, few, many) or the class of an expanded clone, and some rows leave it out.

NA | TRBJ1-2 | TRBV12-3/TRBV12-4 | few | CASSFTGNYGYTF | TGTGCCAGCAGTTTTACAGGGAACTATGGCTACACCTTC
NA | TRBJ1-1 | TRBV6-2/TRBV6-3 | NA | CASSYSRLNTEAFF | TGTGCCAGCAGTTACTCACGGCTGAACACTGAAGCTTTCTTT
TRBD1 | TRBJ1-1 | TRBV6-6 | NA | CASSSGTGVLDTEAFF | TGTGCCAGCAGTTCAGGGACAGGGGTTTTGGACACTGAAGCTTTCTTT
NA | TRBJ1-6 | TRBV9 | NA | CASSVNLGNTPLHF | TGTGCCAGCAGCGTAAACCTGGGGAATACACCCCTCCACTTT
NA | TRBJ1-4 | TRBV18 | NA | CASSPGASNEKLFF | TGTGCCAGCTCACCAGGCGCGTCTAATGAAAAACTGTTTTTT
NA | TRBJ1-6 | TRBV9 | NA | CASSAGPRDSPLHF | TGTGCCAGCAGCGCGGGCCCTAGGGATTCACCCCTCCACTTT
NA | TRBJ1-3 | TRBV5-6 | NA | CASSFGGNTIYF | TGTGCCAGCAGCTTCGGCGGAAACACCATATATTTT
NA | TRBJ2-1 | TRBV7-9 | once | CATSTGQPNGEQFF | TGTGCCACCAGTACCGGACAACCGAACGGTGAGCAGTTCTTC
NA | TRBJ1-2 | TRBV27 | NA | CASSFHPTGHYGYTF | TGTGCCAGCAGTTTCCACCCAACGGGCCACTATGGCTACACCTTC
NA | TRBJ1-2 | TRBV5-4 | NA | CASSYKGQTYGYTF | TGTGCCAGCAGCTATAAAGGACAGACTTATGGCTACACCTTC
NA | TRBJ2-7 | TRBV2 | NA | CASKGAQWSDEQYF | TGTGCCAGCAAAGGAGCCCAGTGGAGTGACGAGCAGTACTTC
TRBD1 | TRBJ1-1 | TRBV5-1 | NA | CASKETGVQEAFF | TGCGCCAGCAAGGAGACAGGGGTTCAGGAAGCTTTCTTT
NA | TRBJ1-2 | TRBV2 | NA | CASSRGYYGYTF | TGTGCCAGCAGCAGGGGTTACTATGGCTACACCTTC
TRBD1 | TRBJ1-2 | TRBV4-1 | NA | CASRTPGQGVDGYTF | TGCGCCAGCCGGACCCCGGGACAGGGGGTAGATGGCTACACCTTC
NA | TRBJ1-5 | TRBV2 | NA | CASRLRVIGGNQPQHF | TGTGCCAGCAGATTAAGGGTCATCGGGGGCAATCAGCCCCAGCATTTT
NA | TRBJ1-1 | TRBV5-5 | NA | CASSLVHGGEAFF | TGTGCCAGCAGCTTGGTACACGGGGGGGAAGCTTTCTTT
NA | TRBJ2-3 | TRBV27 | NA | CASSLLGAGTDTQYF | TGTGCCAGCAGTTTATTGGGGGCAGGCACAGATACGCAGTATTTT
NA | TRBJ1-1 | TRBV2 | NA | CASSLTLNTEAFF | TGTGCCAGCAGCTTGACACTGAACACTGAAGCTTTCTTT
NA | TRBJ1-5 | TRBV6-5 | NA | CASSRGFSSNQPQHF | TGTGCCAGCAGCCGCGGTTTTTCCAGCAATCAGCCCCAGCATTTT
NA | TRBJ2-7 | TRBV2 | NA | CASSPGRLEQYF | TGTGCCAGCAGTCCGGGACGTCTCGAGCAGTACTTC
NA | TRBJ1-5 | TRBV19 | NA | CASSIGTSRVAPQHF | TGTGCCAGTAGTATCGGGACCAGCCGGGTTGCGCCCCAGCATTTT
TRBD1 | TRBJ1-2 | TRBV5-6 | NA | CASSTGTGGGYTF | TGTGCCAGCAGCACCGGGACAGGCGGTGGCTACACCTTC
NA | TRBJ2-1 | TRBV3-1/TRBV3-2 | NA | CASSPMGMDNEQFF | TGTGCCAGCTCTCCGATGGGGATGGACAATGAGCAGTTCTTC
NA | TRBJ2-7 | TRBV5-6 | NA | CASSLLGSYEQYF | TGTGCCAGCAGCTTACTAGGTTCCTACGAGCAGTACTTC
TRBD2 | TRBJ2-5 | TRBV20-1 | NA | CSARGGETQYF | TGCAGTGCTCGGGGGGGGGAGACCCAGTACTTC
NA | TRBJ2-3 | TRBV19 | NA | CASKGGASTDTQYF | TGTGCCAGTAAAGGGGGGGCTAGCACAGATACGCAGTATTTT
TRBD2 | TRBJ2-1 | TRBV6-4 | few | CASSVSGTSGYNEQFF | TGTGCCAGCAGTGTCTCCGGGACTAGCGGCTACAATGAGCAGTTCTTC
NA | TRBJ1-5 | TRBV5-6 | NA | CASSLTPNQPQHF | TGTGCCAGCAGCCTGACACCGAATCAGCCCCAGCATTTT
NA | TRBJ2-2 | TRBV7-2 | medium-sized | CASSLMSGPGELFF | TGTGCCAGCAGCTTAATGTCGGGGCCCGGGGAGCTGTTTTTT
NA | TRBJ1-1 | TRBV7-8 | NA | CASSPTALQGMEAEAFF | TGTGCCAGCAGCCCCACAGCCCTCCAGGGTATGGAGGCTGAAGCTTTCTTT
TRBD1 | TRBJ1-6 | TRBV15 | NA | CATSRDRGNSPLHF | TGTGCCACCAGCAGGGACAGGGGTAATTCACCCCTCCACTTT
NA | TRBJ2-2 | TRBV5-1 | NA | CASSLSGTGELFF | TGCGCCAGCAGCTTGTCCGGCACCGGGGAGCTGTTTTTT
TRBD2 | TRBJ2-5 | TRBV2 | NA | CASSPRSGGSETQYF | TGTGCCAGCTCCCCAAGGTCGGGGGGTTCAGAGACCCAGTACTTC
NA | TRBJ1-1 | TRBV6-6 | NA | CASSYNRLNTEAFF | TGTGCCAGCAGTTACAACAGGTTGAACACTGAAGCTTTCTTT
NA | TRBJ1-2 | TRBV18 | NA | CASSPALDHGYTF | TGTGCCAGCTCACCGGCGCTTGACCATGGCTACACCTTC
TRBD1 | TRBJ2-5 | TRBV4-2 | NA | CASSLTGGLETQYF | TGTGCCAGCAGCCTGACAGGGGGTTTGGAGACCCAGTACTTC
NA | TRBJ1-3 | TRBV6-5 | NA | CASSPLSGNTIYF | TGTGCCAGCAGTCCCCTATCTGGAAACACCATATATTTT
TRBD1 | TRBJ2-5 | TRBV7-3 | NA | CASSSRTGVGETQYF | TGTGCCAGCAGCTCCCGGACAGGGGTCGGGGAGACCCAGTACTTC
TRBD1 | TRBJ1-2 | TRBV18 | NA | CASSPPNRGWNYGYTF | TGTGCCAGCTCACCACCGAACAGGGGATGGAACTATGGCTACACCTTC
NA | TRBJ1-4 | TRBV13 | NA | CASSLGQGTYEKLFF | TGTGCCAGCAGCTTAGGACAAGGGACCTATGAAAAACTGTTTTTT
NA | TRBJ1-6 | TRBV27 | NA | CASSLRAQGDSPLHF | TGTGCCAGCAGTTTGAGGGCACAGGGCGATTCACCCCTCCACTTT
NA | TRBJ2-7 | TRBV2 | NA | CASSGVSGGSYEQYF | TGTGCCAGCAGTGGGGTTAGCGGTGGCTCCTACGAGCAGTACTTC
NA | TRBJ1-4 | TRBV4-2 | NA | CASSQDRGINEKLFF | TGTGCCAGCAGCCAAGATCGGGGGATTAATGAAAAACTGTTTTTT
NA | TRBJ1-2 | TRBV3-1/TRBV3-2 | few | CASSPQGTSGPYGYTF | TGTGCCAGCAGCCCCCAGGGGACCAGTGGGCCCTATGGCTACACCTTC
NA | TRBJ2-5 | TRBV10-3 | NA | CAISARDSETQYF | TGTGCCATCAGTGCCAGGGATAGCGAGACCCAGTACTTC
NA | TRBJ2-7 | TRBV27 | NA | CASSSQGAKYEQYF | TGTGCCAGCAGTTCCCAGGGTGCTAAATACGAGCAGTACTTC
NA | TRBJ1-4 | TRBV19 | NA | CASSRDRRGSDEKLFF | TGTGCCAGTAGTAGAGACCGGAGGGGGAGTGATGAAAAACTGTTTTTT
TRBD1 | TRBJ1-2 | TRBV27 | NA | CASSLQGDYGYTF | TGTGCCAGCAGTTTGCAGGGGGACTATGGCTACACCTTC
NA | TRBJ1-2 | TRBV19 | NA | CASRAGRWRDYGYTF | TGTGCCAGTAGGGCAGGTCGTTGGCGAGACTATGGCTACACCTTC
NA | TRBJ1-2 | TRBV7-9 | NA | CASSQGQRDGYTF | TGTGCCAGCAGCCAGGGGCAGCGGGATGGCTACACCTTC
NA | TRBJ1-4 | TRBV5-4 | NA | CASSLGREGEKLFF | TGTGCCAGCAGCTTGGGCAGGGAGGGGGAAAAACTGTTTTTT
TRBD1 | TRBJ1-2 | TRBV14 | NA | CASRRTGLYGYTF | TGTGCCAGCAGACGGACAGGTCTCTATGGCTACACCTTC
TRBD1 | TRBJ1-2 | TRBV18 | once | CASSPDRDNYGYTF | TGTGCCAGCTCACCGGACAGGGACAACTATGGCTACACCTTC
TRBD1 | TRBJ2-3 | TRBV6-5 | few | CASSGTGGVIDTQYF | TGTGCCAGCAGCGGGACAGGGGGCGTGATAGATACGCAGTATTTT